A single count supports the clone carrying this TCR beta chain. This sample stems from a study of OX40 agonist ivuxolimab in advanced cancers. Using immunoSEQ multiplex PCR, the repertoire was profiled, and TCRdb retains in-frame clones only, with some absent. Here the sample spans under 70,000 clones, 85% being singletons. This specimen was CD4+ or CD8+ T cells sorted from blood, taken in a trial of the OX40 agonist ivuxolimab. The sequence derives from an adult with an advanced solid tumor such as melanoma, head and neck, liver or kidney cancer.

The CDR3 spells CASSTRASGRWSDTQYF. The CDR3 nucleotides read TGTGCCAGCAGTACAAGGGCTAGCGGGAGATGGTCAGATACGCAGTATTTT. This chain connects TRBV11-2 to TRBJ2-3, with 10 positions matching TRBD2. With V trimmed by 6 bases and J by 4 bases, 13 bases remained unmatched. The V gene's germline CDR1 is SGHAT and CDR2 FQNNGV. The CDR3 is made up of 17 amino acids.